Listed below are T cell receptor beta chains from one sample, sequenced in a study of blood T cell repertoires in COVID-19. Here immunoSEQ multiplex PCR was the method, and the copy in TCRdb shows in-frame clones only, minus some. The sample includes more than 150,000 clones, roughly 81% of them seen just once. Input material: peripheral blood. These TCRs come from a woman of 80 years or more with COVID-19, enrolled during active disease. The conserved cysteine and the conserved F or W are not part of the CDR3 here. A D gene is named only where the DNA matches it firmly.

d_gene | j_gene | v_gene | CDR3aa
TRBD1 | TRBJ1-2 | TRBV10-3 | ATSWGQATISNYGYT
TRBD1 | TRBJ2-7 | TRBV14 | ASSQSKPGQGLGEQY
- | TRBJ1-2 | TRBV29-1 | SVEGYYGYT
TRBD2 | TRBJ2-7 | TRBV11-3 | ASSSDSGSSYEQY
- | TRBJ1-4 | TRBV28 | ASSLPRGTHNEKLF
- | TRBJ1-4 | TRBV7-9 | ASSLPLRTSNEKLF
TRBD1 | TRBJ1-1 | TRBV19 | ASSILQGGTEAF
- | TRBJ1-4 | TRBV24-1 | ATSDSGDEKLF
TRBD1 | TRBJ1-2 | TRBV7-2 | ASSVDRGSYGYT
- | TRBJ2-1 | TRBV9 | ASSVGPSDEQF
- | TRBJ2-2 | TRBV4-1 | ASSLQGAGRELF
TRBD1 | TRBJ1-3 | TRBV19 | ASSTRTGGVNPSYSGNTIY
- | TRBJ1-2 | TRBV4-3 | ASSQRESSLYGYT
TRBD1 | TRBJ1-1 | TRBV3-1/TRBV3-2 | ASSPKTGMAEAF
TRBD1 | TRBJ2-7 | TRBV10-3 | AIRRTGDNEQY
TRBD2 | TRBJ2-3 | TRBV6-5 | ASSYTLAGGPDTQY
TRBD1 | TRBJ1-2 | TRBV12-3/TRBV12-4 | ASSLGQGYGYT
- | TRBJ1-5 | TRBV6-6 | ASKTGEGAFQPQH
- | TRBJ1-2 | TRBV18 | ASSPPGGERYGGYGYT
TRBD1 | TRBJ1-2 | TRBV19 | ASSTGGYGYT
- | TRBJ2-5 | TRBV19 | ASSIQGQETQY
TRBD2 | TRBJ2-1 | TRBV9 | ASSVAGLLNEQF
TRBD1 | TRBJ2-3 | TRBV5-4 | ASSLTGGNRDTQY
TRBD1 | TRBJ2-1 | TRBV19 | ASSPTGWNEQF
TRBD1 | TRBJ2-5 | TRBV4-2 | ASSQDRGSGETQY
TRBD1 | TRBJ2-2 | TRBV7-7 | ASSYQGAGELF
- | TRBJ2-3 | TRBV19 | ASSIVGATDTQY
- | TRBJ2-7 | TRBV6-5 | ASSSPSGEQY
TRBD2 | TRBJ2-7 | TRBV7-9 | ASSLSLAGGEQY
- | TRBJ1-1 | TRBV6-1 | ASSYVSSTEAF
TRBD1 | TRBJ1-2 | TRBV6-2/TRBV6-3 | ASSSGPDRVYGYT
- | TRBJ1-5 | TRBV19 | ASRGGWANSNQPQH
TRBD2 | TRBJ2-3 | TRBV9 | ASSVGGTTYTDTQY
- | TRBJ1-3 | TRBV6-5 | ASRAGYYSGNTIY
- | TRBJ1-6 | TRBV3-1/TRBV3-2 | ASSQGQAVHSPLH
- | TRBJ1-1 | TRBV11-2 | ASSLGAFGNTEAF
- | TRBJ1-6 | TRBV19 | ASSIGLGDNSPLH
TRBD1 | TRBJ2-7 | TRBV27 | ASSLMTGYEQY
TRBD1 | TRBJ1-1 | TRBV18 | ASSPRNTGGTEAF
- | TRBJ1-1 | TRBV29-1 | SACRKLNTEAF
TRBD1 | TRBJ1-5 | TRBV5-1 | ASSPTGGWDNQPQH
- | TRBJ2-1 | TRBV18 | ASSPNRLDYNEQF
- | TRBJ1-2 | TRBV30 | AWSVYGVTGGYT
- | TRBJ1-2 | TRBV7-2 | ASSLGKGVGYT
- | TRBJ2-2 | TRBV28 | ASSFWGDTGELF
TRBD2 | TRBJ2-2 | TRBV27 | ASSLGAGGLNTGELF
- | TRBJ1-2 | TRBV5-6 | ASSLMADINYGYT
- | TRBJ1-1 | TRBV18 | ASSPYPIVKGGGVTEAF
- | TRBJ2-3 | TRBV5-1 | ASSLGMGDSTDTQY
- | TRBJ1-4 | TRBV19 | ASSTDLSEKLF
TRBD1 | TRBJ1-6 | TRBV6-5 | ASSHGGQGRSPLH
- | TRBJ1-2 | TRBV6-5 | ASSYYRGSYGYT
- | TRBJ1-6 | TRBV6-5 | ASSKWVQGNSPLH